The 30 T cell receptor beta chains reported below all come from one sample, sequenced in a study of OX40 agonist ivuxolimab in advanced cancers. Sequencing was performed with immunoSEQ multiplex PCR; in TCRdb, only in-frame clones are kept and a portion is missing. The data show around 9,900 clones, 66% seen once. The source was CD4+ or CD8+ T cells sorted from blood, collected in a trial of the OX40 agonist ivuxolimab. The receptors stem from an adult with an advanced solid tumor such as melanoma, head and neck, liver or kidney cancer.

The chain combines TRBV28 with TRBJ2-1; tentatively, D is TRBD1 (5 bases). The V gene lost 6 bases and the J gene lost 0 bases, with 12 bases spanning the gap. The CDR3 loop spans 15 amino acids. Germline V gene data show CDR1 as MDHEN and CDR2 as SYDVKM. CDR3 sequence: CASSPRVGSYNEQFF. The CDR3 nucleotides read TGTGCCAGCAGCCCCAGGGTAGGCTCCTACAATGAGCAGTTCTTC.

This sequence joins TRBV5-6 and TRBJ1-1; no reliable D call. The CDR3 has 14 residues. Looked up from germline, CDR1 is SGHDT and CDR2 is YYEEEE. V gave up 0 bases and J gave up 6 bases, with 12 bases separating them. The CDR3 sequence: CASSLGQSRSEAFF. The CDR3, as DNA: TGTGCCAGCAGCTTGGGGCAGTCCAGGTCTGAAGCTTTCTTT.

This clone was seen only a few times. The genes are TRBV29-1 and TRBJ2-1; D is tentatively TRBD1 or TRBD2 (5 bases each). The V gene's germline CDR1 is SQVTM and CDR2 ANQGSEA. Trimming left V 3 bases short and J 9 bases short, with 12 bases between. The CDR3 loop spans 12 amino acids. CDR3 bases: TGCAGCGTTGATGTGGGGACCGGTGAGCAGTTCTTC. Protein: CSVDVGTGEQFF.

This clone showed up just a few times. CDR3 sequence reads: CASSAGETYEQYF. CDR3 DNA: TGCGCCAGCAGTGCAGGGGAGACCTACGAGCAGTACTTC. The J gene is TRBJ2-7, the V gene TRBV4-3; perhaps TRBD1 as D (6 bases). Trimming took 6 bases from V and 2 from J, leaving 11 bases between them. CDR1 is LGHNA and CDR2 is YSLEER in the germline V gene. CDR3 length equals 13 residues.

DNA for the CDR3: TGCGCCAGCAGCCAAGATTCCGGGGCGGGAGGCAATGAGCAGTTCTTC. The encoded protein is CASSQDSGAGGNEQFF. The genes are TRBV4-3 and TRBJ2-1, with TRBD2 identical over 8 bases. Germline trimming cut 0 bases from V and 6 bases from J; bases unmatched to any gene: 7. This CDR3 is 16 amino acids long. CDR1 is LGHNA and CDR2 is YSLEER in the germline V gene.

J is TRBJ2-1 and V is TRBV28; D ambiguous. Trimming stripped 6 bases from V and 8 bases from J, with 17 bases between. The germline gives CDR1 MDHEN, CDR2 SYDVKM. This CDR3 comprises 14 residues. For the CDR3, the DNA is TGTGCCAGCAGGGCGCCAGGCGTTGGCTATGAGCAGTTCTTC. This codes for CASRAPGVGYEQFF.

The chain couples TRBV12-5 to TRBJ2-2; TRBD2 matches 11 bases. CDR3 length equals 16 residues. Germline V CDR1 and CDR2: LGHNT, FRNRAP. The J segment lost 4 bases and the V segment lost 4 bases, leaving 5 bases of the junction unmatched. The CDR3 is CASGSSGTSGTGELFF. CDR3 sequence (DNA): TGTGCTAGTGGTTCCTCCGGGACTAGCGGCACCGGGGAGCTGTTTTTT.

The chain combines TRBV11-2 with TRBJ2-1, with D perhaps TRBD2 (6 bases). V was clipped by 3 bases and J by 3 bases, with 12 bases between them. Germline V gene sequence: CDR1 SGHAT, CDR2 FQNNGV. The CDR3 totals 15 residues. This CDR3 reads CASSFWGEDYNEQFF. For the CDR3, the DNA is TGTGCCAGCAGCTTCTGGGGGGAGGACTACAATGAGCAGTTCTTC.

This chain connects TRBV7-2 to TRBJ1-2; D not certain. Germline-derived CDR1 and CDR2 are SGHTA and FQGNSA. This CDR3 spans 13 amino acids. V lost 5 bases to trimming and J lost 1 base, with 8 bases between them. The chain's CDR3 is CASSPGFNYGYTF. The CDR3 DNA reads TGTGCCAGCAGCCCCGGGTTTAACTATGGCTACACCTTC.

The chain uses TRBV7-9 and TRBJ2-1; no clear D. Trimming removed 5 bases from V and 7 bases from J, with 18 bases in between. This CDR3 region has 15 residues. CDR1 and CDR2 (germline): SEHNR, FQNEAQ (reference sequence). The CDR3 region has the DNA TGTGCCAGCAGCCACGGTATCGCAATGCGGAATGAGCAGTTCTTC. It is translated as CASSHGIAMRNEQFF. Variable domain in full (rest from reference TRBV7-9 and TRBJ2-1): DTGVSQNPRHKITKRGQNVTFRCDPISEHNRLYWYRQTLGQGPEFLTYFQNEAQLEKSRLLSDRFSAERPKGSFSTLEIQRTEQGDSAMYLCASSHGIAMRNEQFFGPGTRLTVL.

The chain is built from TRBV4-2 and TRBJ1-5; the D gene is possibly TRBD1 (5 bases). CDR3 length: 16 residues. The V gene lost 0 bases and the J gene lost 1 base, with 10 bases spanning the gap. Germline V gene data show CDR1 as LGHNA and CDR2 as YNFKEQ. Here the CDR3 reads CASSQEGGLSNQPQHF. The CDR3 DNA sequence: TGTGCCAGCAGCCAAGAGGGGGGACTCAGCAATCAGCCCCAGCATTTT.

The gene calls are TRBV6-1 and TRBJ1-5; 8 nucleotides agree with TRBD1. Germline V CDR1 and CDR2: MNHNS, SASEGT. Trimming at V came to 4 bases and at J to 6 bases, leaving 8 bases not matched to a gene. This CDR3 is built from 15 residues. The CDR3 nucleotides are TGTGCCAGCAGTGTAGACAGGGGTTTGAGTCAGCCCCAGCATTTT. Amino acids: CASSVDRGLSQPQHF.

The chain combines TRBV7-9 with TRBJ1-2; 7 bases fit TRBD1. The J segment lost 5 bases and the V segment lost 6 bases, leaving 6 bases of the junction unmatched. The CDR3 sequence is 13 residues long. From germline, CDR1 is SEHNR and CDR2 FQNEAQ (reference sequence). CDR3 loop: CASRSGQEYGYTF. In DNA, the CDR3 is TGTGCCAGCAGGTCCGGACAGGAGTATGGCTACACCTTC.

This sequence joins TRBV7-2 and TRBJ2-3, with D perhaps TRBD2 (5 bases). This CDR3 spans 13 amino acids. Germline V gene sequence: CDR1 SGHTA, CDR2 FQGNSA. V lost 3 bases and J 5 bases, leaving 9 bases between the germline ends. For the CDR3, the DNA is TGTGCCAGCAGCTTTACGAGCGGAGATACGCAGTATTTT. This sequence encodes CASSFTSGDTQYF.

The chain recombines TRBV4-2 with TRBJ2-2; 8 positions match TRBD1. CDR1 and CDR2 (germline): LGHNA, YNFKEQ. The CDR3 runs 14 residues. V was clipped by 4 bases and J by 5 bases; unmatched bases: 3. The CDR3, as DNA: TGTGCCAGCAGCCCGGACAGGGAAACCGGGGAGCTGTTTTTT. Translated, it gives CASSPDRETGELFF.

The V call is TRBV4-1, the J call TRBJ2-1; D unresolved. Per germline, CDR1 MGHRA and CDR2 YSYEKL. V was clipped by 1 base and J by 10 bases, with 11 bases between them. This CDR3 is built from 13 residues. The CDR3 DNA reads TGCGCCAGCAGCCAAGGCCTCCCTGTGGAGCAGTTCTTC. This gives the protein CASSQGLPVEQFF.

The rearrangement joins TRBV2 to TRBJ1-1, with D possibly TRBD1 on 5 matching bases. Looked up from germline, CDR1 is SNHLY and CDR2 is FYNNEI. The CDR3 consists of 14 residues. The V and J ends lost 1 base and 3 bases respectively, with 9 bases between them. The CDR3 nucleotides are TGTGCCAGCAGTGAAGGCCGGGGGTACACTGAAGCTTTCTTT. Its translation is CASSEGRGYTEAFF.

CDR3 region: CASSSTSNEQFF. The CDR3 nucleotides are TGTGCCAGCAGCTCCACGTCTAATGAGCAGTTCTTC. This sequence joins TRBV5-5 and TRBJ2-1, with D hard to call. Germline values: CDR1 SGHKS, CDR2 YYEKEE (reference sequence). Trimming left V 3 bases short and J 7 bases short, with 8 bases between. The CDR3 is 12 amino acids.

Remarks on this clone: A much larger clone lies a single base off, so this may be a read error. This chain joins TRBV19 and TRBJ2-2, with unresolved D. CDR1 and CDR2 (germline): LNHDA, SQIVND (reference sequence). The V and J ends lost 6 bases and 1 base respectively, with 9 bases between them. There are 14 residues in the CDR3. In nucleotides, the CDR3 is TGTGCCAGTAGCTTGTGGGAGAACACCGGGGAGCTGTTTTTT. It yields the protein CASSLWENTGELFF.

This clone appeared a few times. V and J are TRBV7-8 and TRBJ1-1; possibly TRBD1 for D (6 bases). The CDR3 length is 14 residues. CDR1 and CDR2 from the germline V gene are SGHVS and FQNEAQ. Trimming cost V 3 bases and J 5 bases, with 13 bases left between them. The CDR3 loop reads CASSFPDQGTEAFF. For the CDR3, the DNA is TGTGCCAGCAGCTTTCCGGACCAGGGGACTGAAGCTTTCTTT. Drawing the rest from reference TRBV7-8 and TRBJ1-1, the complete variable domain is GAGVSQSPRYKVAKRGQDVALRCDPISGHVSLFWYQQALGQGPEFLTYFQNEAQLDKSGLPSDRFFAERPEGSVSTLKIQRTQQEDSAVYLCASSFPDQGTEAFFGQGTRLTVV.

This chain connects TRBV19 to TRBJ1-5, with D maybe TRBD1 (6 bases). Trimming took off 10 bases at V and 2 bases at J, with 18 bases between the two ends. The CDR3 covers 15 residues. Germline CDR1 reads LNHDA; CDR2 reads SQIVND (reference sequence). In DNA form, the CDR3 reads TGTGCCACCACGCTATCGACAGGAGGCAATCAGCCCCAGCATTTT. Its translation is CATTLSTGGNQPQHF.

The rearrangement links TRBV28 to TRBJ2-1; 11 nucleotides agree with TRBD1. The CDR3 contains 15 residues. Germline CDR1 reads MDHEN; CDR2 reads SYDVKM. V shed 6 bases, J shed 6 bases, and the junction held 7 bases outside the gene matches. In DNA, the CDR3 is TGTGCCAGCAGAACCGGGACAGGGGGTCTCAATGAGCAGTTCTTC. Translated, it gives CASRTGTGGLNEQFF.

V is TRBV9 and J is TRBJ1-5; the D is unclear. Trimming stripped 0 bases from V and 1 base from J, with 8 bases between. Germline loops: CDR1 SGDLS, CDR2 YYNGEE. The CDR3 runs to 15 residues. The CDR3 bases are TGTGCCAGCAGCGTAGCAGACGGAAGCAATCAGCCCCAGCATTTT. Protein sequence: CASSVADGSNQPQHF.

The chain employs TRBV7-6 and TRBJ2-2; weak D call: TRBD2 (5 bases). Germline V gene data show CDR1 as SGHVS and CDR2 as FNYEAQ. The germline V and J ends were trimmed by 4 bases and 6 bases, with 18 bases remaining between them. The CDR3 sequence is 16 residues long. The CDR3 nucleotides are TGTGCCAGCAGCTCAACTAGGTCGGTTGACTCCGGGGAGCTGTTTTTT. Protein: CASSSTRSVDSGELFF. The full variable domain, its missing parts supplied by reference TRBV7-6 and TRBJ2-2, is GAGVSQSPRYKVTKRGQDVALRCDPISGHVSLYWYRQALGQGPEFLTYFNYEAQQDKSGLPNDRFSAERPEGSISTLTIQRTEQRDSAMYRCASSSTRSVDSGELFFGEGSRLTVL.

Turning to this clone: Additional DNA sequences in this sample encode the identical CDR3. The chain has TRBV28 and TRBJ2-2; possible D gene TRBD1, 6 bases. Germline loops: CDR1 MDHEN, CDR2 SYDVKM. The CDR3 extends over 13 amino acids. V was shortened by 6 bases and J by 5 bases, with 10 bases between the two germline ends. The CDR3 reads CASRTQGTGELFF. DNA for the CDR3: TGTGCCAGCAGAACTCAGGGGACCGGGGAGCTGTTTTTT.

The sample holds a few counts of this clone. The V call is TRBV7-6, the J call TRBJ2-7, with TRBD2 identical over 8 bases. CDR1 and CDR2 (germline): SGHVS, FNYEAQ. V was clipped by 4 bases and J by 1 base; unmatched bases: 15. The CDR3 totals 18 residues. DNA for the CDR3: TGTGCCAGCAGCTCCTTGGGCGGGGTCCTAGCGGGTTCCTACGAGCAGTACTTC. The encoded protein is CASSSLGGVLAGSYEQYF.

CDR3 region: CASSPEDGPGNTIYF. The CDR3 bases are TGTGCCAGCAGCCCCGAAGACGGTCCCGGCAACACCATATATTTT. V is TRBV7-6 and J is TRBJ1-3; D is unclear. The CDR3 length is 15 residues. Germline CDR1 reads SGHVS; CDR2 reads FNYEAQ. The ends were cut back, 5 bases at V and 7 bases at J, with 18 bases in the middle.

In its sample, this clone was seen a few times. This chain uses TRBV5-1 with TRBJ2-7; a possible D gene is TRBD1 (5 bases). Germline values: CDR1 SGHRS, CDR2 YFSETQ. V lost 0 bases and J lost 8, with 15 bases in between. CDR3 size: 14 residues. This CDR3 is CASSLAGIGAKQYF. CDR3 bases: TGCGCCAGCAGCTTGGCCGGAATTGGGGCAAAGCAGTACTTC.

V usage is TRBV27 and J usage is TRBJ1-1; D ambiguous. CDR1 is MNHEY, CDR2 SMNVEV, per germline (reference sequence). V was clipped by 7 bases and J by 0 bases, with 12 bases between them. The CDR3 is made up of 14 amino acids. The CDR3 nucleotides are TGTGCCAGCAATCCCGGTGGAATGAACACTGAAGCTTTCTTT. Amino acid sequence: CASNPGGMNTEAFF.

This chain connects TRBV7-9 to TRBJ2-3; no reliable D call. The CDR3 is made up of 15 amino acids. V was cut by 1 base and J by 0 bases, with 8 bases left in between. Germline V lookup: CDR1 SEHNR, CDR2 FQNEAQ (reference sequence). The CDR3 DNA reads TGTGCCAGCAGCTTAGGTGTTCTTAGCACAGATACGCAGTATTTT. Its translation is CASSLGVLSTDTQYF.